The present T cell receptor (beta chain) was sequenced within a study of CD8+ T cells in alopecia areata. Findings and limits, study-wide: Clonality exceeded that of normal scalp in lesional scalp, most notably in alopecia totalis/universalis. Normal-skin resident alphabeta T cells also appear among scalp sample sequences.

RNA extraction was followed by reverse transcription into cDNA, which acted as the sequencing template. The table came from immunoSEQ multiplex PCR; TCRdb's copy has only in-frame clones and leaves some out. The sample yields around 100,000 clones, around three fifths seen once. Notes on this clone: Antigen: not known.

Trimming cost V 4 bases and J 4 bases; bases outside gene matches: 5. This CDR3 region has 14 residues. Germline assignment: CDR1 SGHDT and CDR2 YYEEEE. V usage is TRBV5-6 and J usage is TRBJ1-2; 9 bases fit TRBD1. Input material: CD4+ T cells sorted from blood. This receptor was identified in a human donor in good health. The CDR3 nucleotides read TGTGCCAGCAGCCCCGGGACAGGGACCTATGGCTACACCTTC. Residues: CASSPGTGTYGYTF.